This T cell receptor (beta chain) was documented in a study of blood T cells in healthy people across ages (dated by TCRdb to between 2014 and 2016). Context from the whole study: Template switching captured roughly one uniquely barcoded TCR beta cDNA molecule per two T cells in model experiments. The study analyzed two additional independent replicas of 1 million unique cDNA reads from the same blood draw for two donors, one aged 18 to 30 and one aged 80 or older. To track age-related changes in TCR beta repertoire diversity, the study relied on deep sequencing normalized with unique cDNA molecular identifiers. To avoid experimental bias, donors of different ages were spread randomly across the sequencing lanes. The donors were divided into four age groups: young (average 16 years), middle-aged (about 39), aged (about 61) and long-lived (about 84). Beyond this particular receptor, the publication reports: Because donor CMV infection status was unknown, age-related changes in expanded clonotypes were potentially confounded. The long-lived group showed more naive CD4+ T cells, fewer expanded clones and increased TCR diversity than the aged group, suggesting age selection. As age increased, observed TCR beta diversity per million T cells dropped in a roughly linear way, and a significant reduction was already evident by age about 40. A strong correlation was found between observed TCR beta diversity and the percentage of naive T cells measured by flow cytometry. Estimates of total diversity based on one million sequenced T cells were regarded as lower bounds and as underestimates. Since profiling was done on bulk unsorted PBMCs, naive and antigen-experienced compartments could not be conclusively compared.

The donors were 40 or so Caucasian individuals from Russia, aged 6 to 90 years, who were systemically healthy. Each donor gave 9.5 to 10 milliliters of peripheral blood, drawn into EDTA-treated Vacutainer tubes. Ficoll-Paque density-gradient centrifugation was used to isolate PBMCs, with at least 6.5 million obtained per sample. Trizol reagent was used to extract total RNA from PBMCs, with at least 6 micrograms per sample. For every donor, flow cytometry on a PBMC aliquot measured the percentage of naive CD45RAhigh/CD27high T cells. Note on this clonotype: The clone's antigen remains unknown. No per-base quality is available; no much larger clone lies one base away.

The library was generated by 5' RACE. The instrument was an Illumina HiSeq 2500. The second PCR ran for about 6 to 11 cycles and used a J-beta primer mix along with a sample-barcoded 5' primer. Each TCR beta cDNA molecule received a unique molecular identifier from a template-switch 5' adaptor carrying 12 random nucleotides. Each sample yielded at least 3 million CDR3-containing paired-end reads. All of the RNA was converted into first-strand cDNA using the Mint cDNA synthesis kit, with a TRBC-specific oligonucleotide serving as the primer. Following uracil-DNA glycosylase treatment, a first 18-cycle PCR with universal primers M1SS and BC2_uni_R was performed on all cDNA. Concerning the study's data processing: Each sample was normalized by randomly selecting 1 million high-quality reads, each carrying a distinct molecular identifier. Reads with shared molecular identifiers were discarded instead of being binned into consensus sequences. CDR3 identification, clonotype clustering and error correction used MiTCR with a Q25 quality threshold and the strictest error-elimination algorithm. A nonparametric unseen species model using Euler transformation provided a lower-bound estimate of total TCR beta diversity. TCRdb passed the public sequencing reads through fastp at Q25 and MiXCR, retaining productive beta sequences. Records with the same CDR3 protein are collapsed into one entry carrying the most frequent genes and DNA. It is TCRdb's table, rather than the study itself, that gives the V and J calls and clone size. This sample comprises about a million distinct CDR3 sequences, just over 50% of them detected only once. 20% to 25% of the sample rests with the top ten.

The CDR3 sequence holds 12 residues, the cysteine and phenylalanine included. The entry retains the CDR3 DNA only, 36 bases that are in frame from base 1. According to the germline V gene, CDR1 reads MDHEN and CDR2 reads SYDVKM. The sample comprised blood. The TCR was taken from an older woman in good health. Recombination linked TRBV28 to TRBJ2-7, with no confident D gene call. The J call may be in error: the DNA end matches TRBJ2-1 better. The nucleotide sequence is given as TGTGCCAGCAGTTTAGACTTGCATGAGCAGTTCTTC. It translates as CASSLDLHEQFF.